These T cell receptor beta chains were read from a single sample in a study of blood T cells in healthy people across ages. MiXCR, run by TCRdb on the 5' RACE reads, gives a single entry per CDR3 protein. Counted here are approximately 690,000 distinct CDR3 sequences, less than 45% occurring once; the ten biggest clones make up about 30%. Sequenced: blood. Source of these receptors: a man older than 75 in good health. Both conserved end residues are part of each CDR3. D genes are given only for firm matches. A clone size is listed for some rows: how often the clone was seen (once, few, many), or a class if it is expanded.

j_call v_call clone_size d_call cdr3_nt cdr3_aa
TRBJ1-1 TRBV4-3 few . TGCGCCAGCAGCCAAGGCAGGGGATACGCGACTGAAGCTTTCTTT CASSQGRGYATEAFF
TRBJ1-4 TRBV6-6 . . TGTGCCAGCAGACCGTTATCCTTGGGGGAAAAACTGTTTTTT CASRPLSLGEKLFF
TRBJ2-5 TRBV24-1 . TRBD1 TGTGCCACCAGTGACACCGGGACAGGGCAAGAGACCCAGTACTTC CATSDTGTGQETQYF
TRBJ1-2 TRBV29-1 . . TGCAGCGCCGGGGACCGGGAGGGCTACACCTTC CSAGDREGYTF
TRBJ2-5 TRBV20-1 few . TGCAGTGCTAGAAACACAGGCGGAGGAGAGACCCAGTACTTC CSARNTGGGETQYF
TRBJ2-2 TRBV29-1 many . TGCAGCGTACTAAGGGGAACCGGGGAGCTGTTTTTT CSVLRGTGELFF
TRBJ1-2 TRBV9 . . TGTGCCAGCAGCCCCGGCATTGGGGGCTACACCTTC CASSPGIGGYTF
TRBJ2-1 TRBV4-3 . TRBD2 TGCGCCAGCAGCCCCCTAGCGGGAAGCTCCTACAATGTGCAGTTCTTC CASSPLAGSSYNVQFF
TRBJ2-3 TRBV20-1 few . TGCAGTGCTCCCCTGACTAGCACAGATACGCAGTATTTT CSAPLTSTDTQYF
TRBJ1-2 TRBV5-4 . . TGTACCAGCACCGGGCGTAGAGCTAACTATGGCTACACCTTC CTSTGRRANYGYTF
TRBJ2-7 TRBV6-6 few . TGTGCCAGCAGTTACTCCCAGATCTACGAGCAGTACTTC CASSYSQIYEQYF
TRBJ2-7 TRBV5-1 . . TGCGCCAGCAGCTCGACAGTCCAGGGTGGGGGCGAGCAGTACTTC CASSSTVQGGGEQYF
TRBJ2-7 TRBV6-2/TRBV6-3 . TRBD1 TGTGCTTGTAGGATGACAGGGAATTTGGACGAGCAGTACTTC CACRMTGNLDEQYF
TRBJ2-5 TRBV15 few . TGTGCCACCAGCAGGCAGGGCCTTGAGACCCAGTACTTC CATSRQGLETQYF
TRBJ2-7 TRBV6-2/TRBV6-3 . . TGTGCCAGCACCCGTGGGGGAGCCTACGAGCAGTACTTC CASTRGGAYEQYF
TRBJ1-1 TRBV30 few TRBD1 TGTGCCTGGAGTCCAAGGACAGGAGGATCAGCTTTCTTT CAWSPRTGGSAFF
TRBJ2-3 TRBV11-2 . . TGTGCCAGCAGCCAACTGGGGGATTTCACAGATACGCAGTATTTT CASSQLGDFTDTQYF